Below, one TCR beta chain is given with its context. The CDR3 extends over 17 amino acids. Germline V gene data show CDR1 as SEHNR and CDR2 as FQNEAQ (reference sequence). Trimming shortened V by 6 bases and J by 0 bases, and 20 bases separated the two germline ends. Aged about 6 to 100, donors were systemically healthy Caucasians from Russia. Combining a sample-barcoded 5' primer with a J-beta primer mix, a second PCR ran for about 6 to 11 cycles. Tagging of each cDNA molecule was performed by a template-switch adaptor with 12 random nucleotides. TCRdb reanalysed the 5' RACE reads using MiXCR and keeps one entry per CDR3 protein. The sample lists some 760,000 distinct CDR3 sequences, around a quarter occurring once. This entry belongs to a study of blood T cells in healthy people across ages. These data were also reused for a study on T cells of mothers and their children. As reported in that work: With unrelated pairs as the comparison, related mother-child pairs had a slightly higher overlap that was not significant.

This chain connects TRBV7-9 to TRBJ1-2; possibly TRBD1 for D (6 bases). Sequenced sample: blood. The TCR originated in a boy aged 10-17 years in good health. The CDR3 nucleotides read TGTGCCAGCAGTTTTAGCATGGGGGCAGCTACTAACTATGGCTACACCTTC. Translated, it gives CASSFSMGAATNYGYTF. The full variable domain, in which reference TRBV7-9 and TRBJ1-2 provide the parts outside the CDR3, is DTGVSQNPRHKITKRGQNVTFRCDPISEHNRLYWYRQTLGQGPEFLTYFQNEAQLEKSRLLSDRFSAERPKGSFSTLEIQRTEQGDSAMYLCASSFSMGAATNYGYTFGSGTRLTVV.